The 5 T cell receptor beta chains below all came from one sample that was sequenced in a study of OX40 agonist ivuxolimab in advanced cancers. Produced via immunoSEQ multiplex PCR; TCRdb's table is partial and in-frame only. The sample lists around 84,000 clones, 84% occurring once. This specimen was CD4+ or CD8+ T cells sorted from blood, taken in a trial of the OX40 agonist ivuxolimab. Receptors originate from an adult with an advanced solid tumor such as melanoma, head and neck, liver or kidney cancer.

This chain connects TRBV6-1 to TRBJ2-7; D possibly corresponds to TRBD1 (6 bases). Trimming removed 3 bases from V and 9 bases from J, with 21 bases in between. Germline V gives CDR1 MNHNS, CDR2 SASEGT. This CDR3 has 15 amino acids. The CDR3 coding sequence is TGTGCCAGCAGTGAGACGGACAGCGGCTGGTCCGGGCAGTACTTC. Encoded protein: CASSETDSGWSGQYF.

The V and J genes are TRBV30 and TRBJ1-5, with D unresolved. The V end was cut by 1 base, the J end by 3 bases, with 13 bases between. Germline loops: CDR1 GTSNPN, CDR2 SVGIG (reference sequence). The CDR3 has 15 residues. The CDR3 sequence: CAWSAMDRPNQPQHF. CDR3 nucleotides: TGTGCCTGGAGTGCTATGGACCGCCCCAATCAGCCCCAGCATTTT.

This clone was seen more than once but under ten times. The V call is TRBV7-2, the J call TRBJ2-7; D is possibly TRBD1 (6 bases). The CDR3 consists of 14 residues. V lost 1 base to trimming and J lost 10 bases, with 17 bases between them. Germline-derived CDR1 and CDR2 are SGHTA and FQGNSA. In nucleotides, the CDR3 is TGTGCCAGCAGCTTAGGGAGTGACAGGCCAACCCAGTACTTC. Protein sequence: CASSLGSDRPTQYF.

The CDR3 DNA sequence: TGTGCCAGCAGCCCCGACAGGGCAGCCGGGGAGCTGTTTTTT. Translated: CASSPDRAAGELFF. V gene TRBV11-1 combines with J gene TRBJ2-2, with 7 positions matching TRBD1. The CDR3 extends over 14 amino acids. Germline trimming cut 5 bases from V and 6 bases from J; bases unmatched to any gene: 6. CDR1 is SGHAT, CDR2 FQDESV, per germline (reference sequence).

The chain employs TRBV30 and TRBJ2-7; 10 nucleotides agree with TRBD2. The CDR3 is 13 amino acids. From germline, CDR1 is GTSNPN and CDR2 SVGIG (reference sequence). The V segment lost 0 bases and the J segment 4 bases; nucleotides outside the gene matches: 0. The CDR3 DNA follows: TGTGCCTGGAGTGTAGCGGGGGGGTACGAGCAGTACTTC. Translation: CAWSVAGGYEQYF.